These T cell receptor beta chains were read from a single sample in a study of Graves' ophthalmopathy and Graves' hyperthyroidism. TCRdb independently ran MiXCR on the multiplex PCR reads; one entry per CDR3 protein. The sample lists hundreds of thousands of distinct CDR3 sequences, 15% seen once, with roughly 7% in the top ten. The sequenced sample was peripheral blood. These receptors were taken from a woman aged 18 to 35 with stable Graves' hyperthyroidism. CDR3s include the opening cysteine and the closing phenylalanine or tryptophan. The D gene is left open where the match is weak. Not all rows give a size; the values are once, few, many and, for expanded clones, a class.

size	D	V	J	CDR3
many	NA	TRBV2	TRBJ2-5	CASSLVGIQYF
few	TRBD1	TRBV12-3/TRBV12-4	TRBJ1-2	CASTLGTGASYGYTF
many	NA	TRBV19	TRBJ1-1	CASSIEGGRTEAFF
NA	NA	TRBV30	TRBJ2-5	CAWSGGETQYF
many	NA	TRBV7-8	TRBJ1-3	CASSLSSGSGNTIYF
NA	NA	TRBV29-1	TRBJ2-5	CSIDREWTQYF
many	TRBD2	TRBV7-8	TRBJ2-7	CASSRAGASGDEQYF
few	TRBD1	TRBV29-1	TRBJ2-7	CSVGGRRDRNSYEQYF
NA	NA	TRBV6-1	TRBJ1-3	CASRPTGTESSGNTIYF
many	TRBD1	TRBV7-3	TRBJ2-2	CASSLTIGTDTGELFF
many	NA	TRBV5-1	TRBJ1-2	CASSSITGSGYTF
many	NA	TRBV6-2/TRBV6-3	TRBJ1-1	CASSKLDTFYGAEAFF
many	NA	TRBV2	TRBJ2-7	CASRSKSGGSYEQYF
few	NA	TRBV11-1	TRBJ1-3	CASRPNPGISGNTIYF
many	NA	TRBV20-1	TRBJ1-6	CSARGPQGNPPLHF
few	NA	TRBV30	TRBJ2-7	CAWSVIGGEQYF
NA	NA	TRBV24-1	TRBJ1-2	CATSDFRPAGGYGYTF
many	NA	TRBV25-1	TRBJ2-7	CASSAGTGREQYF
many	NA	TRBV20-1	TRBJ1-3	CSAWGPNSGNTIYF
NA	NA	TRBV20-1	TRBJ2-7	CSALRDEAYEQYF
few	TRBD2	TRBV11-2	TRBJ2-1	CASSLGLAPIYEQFF
many	NA	TRBV6-1	TRBJ1-2	CASSEGGPTYGYTF